The 24 T cell receptor beta chains presented below share a single source sample, sequenced in a study of memory CD4+ T cells and cytomegalovirus serostatus. Profiling relied on immunoSEQ multiplex PCR, and the TCRdb table lists in-frame clones only, not all of them. The repertoire has roughly 39,000 clones, roughly 80% of them found once; the top ten carry approximately 0.8%. The sort gate was single viable CD3+CD4+CD8-CD45RO+ cells for memory CD4+ T cells. The sequencing input was memory CD4+ T cells from blood. The source is an adult in good health and CMV-seronegative.

This clone showed up just once. The gene calls are TRBV6-1 and TRBJ1-6, with a possible D match to TRBD1 (6 bases). Looked up from germline, CDR1 is MNHNS and CDR2 is SASEGT. The CDR3 has 16 amino acids. The ends were cut back, 2 bases at V and 4 bases at J, with 12 bases in the middle. CDR3 residues: CASSEPGGQYNSPLHF. DNA for the CDR3: TGTGCCAGCAGTGAACCAGGTGGACAGTATAATTCACCCCTCCACTTT.

The V and J genes are TRBV5-4 and TRBJ2-5; D remains ambiguous. The germline V gene encodes CDR1 SGHNT and CDR2 YYREEE (reference sequence). Trimming removed 4 bases at V and 5 bases at J, with 9 bases between. The CDR3 has 12 residues. The CDR3 DNA is TGTGCCAGCAGCATTCAGAGGGAGACCCAGTACTTC. Its translation is CASSIQRETQYF.

The gene calls are TRBV10-2 and TRBJ2-7; D possibly corresponds to TRBD1 (5 bases). Trimming stripped 6 bases from V and 3 bases from J, with 12 bases between. Germline V lookup: CDR1 WSHSY, CDR2 SAAADI. The CDR3 is made up of 13 amino acids. The chain's CDR3 is CASRQGTLYEQYF. CDR3 nucleotides: TGCGCCAGCAGGCAGGGTACTCTCTACGAGCAGTACTTC.

The rearrangement links TRBV13 to TRBJ2-1, with TRBD2 matching over 12 bases. Per germline, CDR1 PRHDT and CDR2 FYEKMQ (reference sequence). V was clipped by 5 bases and J by 3 bases; unmatched bases: 5. There are 16 residues in the CDR3. This CDR3 reads CASSTGLAGNYNEQFF. CDR3 nucleotide sequence: TGTGCCAGCAGCACCGGACTAGCGGGAAACTACAATGAGCAGTTCTTC.

The chain has TRBV5-6 and TRBJ2-5, with 14 bases matching TRBD2. V shed 2 bases and J 6 bases; nucleotides not matched to a gene: 9. The CDR3 has 17 amino acids. The germline V gene has CDR1 SGHDT and CDR2 YYEEEE. CDR3 in amino acids: CASSLGLAGGGGKTQYF. CDR3 sequence (DNA): TGTGCCAGCAGCTTAGGACTAGCGGGGGGCGGTGGCAAGACCCAGTACTTC. Filled out from reference TRBV5-6 and TRBJ2-5, the complete variable domain reads DAGVTQSPTHLIKTRGQQVTLRCSPKSGHDTVSWYQQALGQGPQFIFQYYEEEERQRGNFPDRFSGHQFPNYSSELNVNALLLGDSALYLCASSLGLAGGGGKTQYFGPGTRLLVL.

The chain links TRBV2 to TRBJ2-4, with 7 bases fitting TRBD2. Germline CDR1 and CDR2: SNHLY and FYNNEI. CDR3 length equals 16 residues. V shed 6 bases and J 0 bases; nucleotides not matched to a gene: 8. The CDR3 coding sequence is TGTGCCAGCAGATGGGGCCTAGCGGTAGCCAAAAACATTCAGTACTTC. Amino acid sequence: CASRWGLAVAKNIQYF. The variable domain in full, with the rest retrieved from reference TRBV2 and TRBJ2-4, is EPEVTQTPSHQVTQMGQEVILRCVPISNHLYFYWYRQILGQKVEFLVSFYNNEISEKSEIFDDQFSVERPDGSNFTLKIRSTKLEDSAMYFCASRWGLAVAKNIQYFGAGTRLSVL.

This clone was counted between two and nine times. This sequence joins TRBV29-1 and TRBJ1-1; D gene ambiguous. Germline CDR1 SQVTM, CDR2 ANQGSEA. Trimming removed 1 base from V and 4 bases from J, with 4 bases in between. The CDR3 length is 11 residues. The CDR3 DNA is TGCAGCGTTGAAGCATTCACTGAAGCTTTCTTT. Its protein product is CSVEAFTEAFF.

The J gene is TRBJ1-4, the V gene TRBV11-2; the D gene is possibly TRBD1 (5 bases). CDR1 is SGHAT, CDR2 FQNNGV, per germline. The V end was cut by 0 bases, the J end by 5 bases, with 10 bases between. This CDR3 is built from 15 residues. This CDR3 reads CASSLERGLNEKLFF. The CDR3 DNA reads TGTGCCAGCAGCTTAGAGCGGGGCCTAAATGAAAAACTGTTTTTT.

The rearrangement links TRBV5-6 to TRBJ1-6; D ambiguous. Deletions cut 2 bases from V and 8 bases from J, with 14 bases between. There are 15 residues in the CDR3. Germline V gene sequence: CDR1 SGHDT, CDR2 YYEEEE. This CDR3 reads CASSFITLADSPLHF. The CDR3 DNA reads as TGTGCCAGCAGCTTTATAACCCTCGCGGATTCACCCCTCCACTTT.

Worth noting for this clone: Other DNA sequences of this sample code for an identical CDR3. The chain recombines TRBV5-1 with TRBJ1-2; a possible D gene is TRBD1 (5 bases). Trimming shortened V by 4 bases and J by 2 bases, and 12 bases separated the two germline ends. The CDR3 length is 14 residues. Germline lookup yields CDR1 SGHRS and CDR2 YFSETQ. The chain's CDR3 is CASSPRDRNYGYTF. The CDR3, as DNA: TGCGCCAGCAGCCCGAGGGACCGGAACTATGGCTACACCTTC.

The chain employs TRBV7-3 and TRBJ2-2, with 10 bases lining up with TRBD1. Germline V CDR1 and CDR2: SGHTA, FQGTGA. V dropped 5 bases and J dropped 4; count of bases not matched to a gene: 7. The CDR3 runs to 16 residues. The CDR3 is CASSEGTGAGTGELFF. CDR3 nucleotides: TGTGCCAGCAGCGAGGGGACAGGGGCGGGCACCGGGGAGCTGTTTTTT. Combining the CDR3 with reference TRBV7-3 and TRBJ2-2 gives the whole variable domain GAGVSQTPSNKVTEKGKYVELRCDPISGHTALYWYRQSLGQGPEFLIYFQGTGAADDSGLPNDRFFAVRPEGSVSTLKIQRTERGDSAVYLCASSEGTGAGTGELFFGEGSRLTVL.

The chain employs TRBV11-1 and TRBJ2-7; maybe TRBD1 (5 bases). There are 14 residues in the CDR3. Germline-derived CDR1 and CDR2 are SGHAT and FQDESV (reference sequence). Trimming took off 2 bases at V and 3 bases at J, with 11 bases between the two ends. The CDR3 DNA is TGTGCCAGCAGCTTAATGGACAACGGCTACGAGCAGTACTTC. Protein product: CASSLMDNGYEQYF.

This chain joins TRBV7-2 and TRBJ2-7; 12 bases align to TRBD2. The CDR3 has 14 amino acids. V shed 5 bases and J 6 bases; nucleotides not matched to a gene: 5. Germline CDR1 and CDR2: SGHTA and FQGNSA. This CDR3 reads CASSIASGGAEQYF. As DNA, the CDR3 is TGTGCCAGCAGCATTGCTAGCGGGGGGGCCGAGCAGTACTTC. The full variable domain, with the rest looked up from reference TRBV7-2 and TRBJ2-7, is GAGVSQSPSNKVTEKGKDVELRCDPISGHTALYWYRQSLGQGLEFLIYFQGNSAPDKSGLPSDRFSAERTGGSVSTLTIQRTQQEDSAVYLCASSIASGGAEQYFGPGTRLTVT.

The chain links TRBV19 to TRBJ1-1; no firm D call. CDR1 LNHDA and CDR2 SQIVND come from the germline V gene (reference sequence). V was pared by 2 bases and J by 6 bases, with 16 bases between. This CDR3 is 15 amino acids long. Written as DNA, the CDR3 is TGTGCCAGTAGTATACGCCCCGGCGGGTCTGCTGAAGCTTTCTTT. Protein sequence: CASSIRPGGSAEAFF.

The CDR3 sequence: CASRERGGTDTQYF. The CDR3 DNA reads as TGTGCCAGTAGAGAGCGGGGGGGCACAGATACGCAGTATTTT. This chain uses TRBV19 with TRBJ2-3; TRBD2 aligns across 9 bases. J was trimmed by 1 base and V by 6 bases; bases with no gene match: 2. The CDR3 is made up of 14 amino acids. CDR1 is LNHDA and CDR2 is SQIVND in the germline V gene (reference sequence).

The chain recombines TRBV2 with TRBJ1-6; 9 nucleotides agree with TRBD1. Per the germline V gene, CDR1 is SNHLY and CDR2 is FYNNEI. The CDR3 has 14 residues. V trimming: 4 bases; J trimming: 8 bases; junction bases outside the gene matches: 3. The CDR3 spells CASSADRGYSPLHF. The CDR3 DNA reads TGTGCCAGCAGTGCCGACAGGGGGTATTCACCCCTCCACTTT.

The chain is built from TRBV18 and TRBJ1-1, with 7 bases lining up with TRBD1. CDR3 length: 14 amino acids. The V segment lost 5 bases and the J segment 4 bases; nucleotides outside the gene matches: 7. CDR1 and CDR2 from the germline V gene are KGHSH and LQKENI. The CDR3 DNA sequence: TGTGCCAGCTCAAAGATCGACAGGGTCACTGAAGCTTTCTTT. This encodes CASSKIDRVTEAFF.

This CDR3 is CASSQATGKETQYF. The CDR3 nucleotides are TGCGCCAGCAGCCAAGCCACAGGGAAAGAGACCCAGTACTTC. J is TRBJ2-5 and V is TRBV4-1, with D maybe TRBD1 (6 bases). Germline CDR1 and CDR2: MGHRA and YSYEKL. V was clipped by 1 base and J by 3 bases, with 9 bases between them. The CDR3 has 14 residues.

As for this clone: The junction does not match germline at one end; this may be a read error. V gene TRBV7-9 combines with J gene TRBJ1-2, with D tentatively TRBD1 (5 bases). The CDR3 extends over 13 amino acids. Germline V CDR1 and CDR2: SEHNR, FQNEAQ (reference sequence). DNA of the CDR3: TGTGCCAGCAGCGGGGCAAGCGGCTATGGCCACACCTTC. Translating it yields CASSGASGYGHTF.

The chain joins TRBV5-1 to TRBJ2-7, with a tentative D call TRBD2 (5 bases). CDR1 SGHRS and CDR2 YFSETQ come from the germline V gene. The CDR3 runs 14 residues. Between the trimmed V and J ends, which lost 4 bases and 5 bases, there was a span of 16 bases. CDR3 loop: CASSLGMGGDEQYF. The CDR3 nucleotides read TGCGCCAGCAGCCTCGGGATGGGCGGCGACGAGCAGTACTTC.

The chain uses TRBV11-1 and TRBJ2-2; TRBD1 matches 7 bases. CDR1 is SGHAT, CDR2 FQDESV, per germline (reference sequence). The V segment lost 5 bases and the J segment 5 bases; nucleotides outside the gene matches: 8. CDR3 length: 15 residues. The CDR3 protein is CASSKRQGETGELFF. CDR3 in DNA: TGTGCCAGCAGCAAAAGACAGGGAGAGACCGGGGAGCTGTTTTTT.

This clone was counted a single time. V gene TRBV9 combines with J gene TRBJ1-3; D is unclear. V lost 0 bases to trimming and J lost 0 bases, with 7 bases between them. The V gene's germline CDR1 is SGDLS and CDR2 YYNGEE. CDR3 length: 15 amino acids. CDR3 sequence reads: CASSVADNSGNTIYF. The CDR3 DNA reads as TGTGCCAGCAGCGTAGCTGACAACTCTGGAAACACCATATATTTT. The full variable domain, its missing parts supplied by reference TRBV9 and TRBJ1-3, is DSGVTQTPKHLITATGQRVTLRCSPRSGDLSVYWYQQSLDQGLQFLIQYYNGEERAKGNILERFSAQQFPDLHSELNLSSLELGDSALYFCASSVADNSGNTIYFGEGSWLTVV.

The chain recombines TRBV30 with TRBJ1-3; D perhaps matches TRBD1 (5 bases). Germline CDR1 reads GTSNPN; CDR2 reads SVGIG (reference sequence). The CDR3 length is 15 residues. V gave up 5 bases and J gave up 2 bases, with 16 bases separating them. CDR3 bases: TGTGCCTGGTGCGCTCGGGGGGATCCTGGAAACACCATATATTTT. It is translated as CAWCARGDPGNTIYF.

This sequence joins TRBV5-1 and TRBJ2-3; either TRBD1 or TRBD2 may supply D (5 bases each). The CDR3 contains 16 residues. V lost 0 bases and J 1 base, leaving 12 bases between the germline ends. The germline V gene has CDR1 SGHRS and CDR2 YFSETQ. CDR3 in amino acids: CASSLAGDRGTDTQYF. The CDR3 DNA reads as TGCGCCAGCAGCTTGGCCGGGGACCGGGGCACAGATACGCAGTATTTT.